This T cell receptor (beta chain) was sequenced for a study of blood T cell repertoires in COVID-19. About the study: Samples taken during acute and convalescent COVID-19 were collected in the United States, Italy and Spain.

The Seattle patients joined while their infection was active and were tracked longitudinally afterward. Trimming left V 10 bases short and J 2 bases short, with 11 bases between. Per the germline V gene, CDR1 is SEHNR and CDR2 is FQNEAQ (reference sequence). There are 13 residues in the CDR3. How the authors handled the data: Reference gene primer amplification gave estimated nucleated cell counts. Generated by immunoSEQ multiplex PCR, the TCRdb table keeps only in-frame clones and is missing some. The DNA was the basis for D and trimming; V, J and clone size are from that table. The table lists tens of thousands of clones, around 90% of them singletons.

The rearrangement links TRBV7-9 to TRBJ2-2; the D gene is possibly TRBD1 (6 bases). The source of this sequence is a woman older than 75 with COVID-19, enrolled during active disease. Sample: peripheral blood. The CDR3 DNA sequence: TGTGCCAATAGGGACATTAACACCGGGGAGCTGTTTTTT. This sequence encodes CANRDINTGELFF.